Here is one TCR beta chain with its context. Its specificity is not known. V was pared by 0 bases and J by 3 bases, with 8 bases between. The length of the CDR3 is 14 residues. From germline, CDR1 is MNHEY and CDR2 SVGEGT. Sequencing was performed with immunoSEQ multiplex PCR; in TCRdb, only in-frame clones are kept and a portion is missing. The table has about 25,000 clones, over 65% seen once; the top ten hold more than 9.5%. These data originate in a study of vaccination effects on CD4 cells after COVID-19. Across the study: About 2.2 million PBMC per well were cultured with 7.5 to 10 IU/ml IL-2 and approximately 10 ug/ml peptides.

Study conclusions and caveats: Limitations: small convalescent group and missing early post-infection timepoints.

When around ten days of culture had elapsed, CD4+ T cells were isolated. Vaccine recipients lacked prior SARS-CoV-2 infection and had negative nucleocapsid antibodies. It was on days 3 and 7 that half the medium was replaced with IL-2 medium. The receptor comes from a human donor who received a COVID-19 vaccine. This chain joins TRBV6-2 or TRBV6-3 and TRBJ1-1, with D possibly TRBD1 on 6 matching bases. The sample in question was CD4+ T cells from PBMCs cultured without peptide, obtained before COVID-19 vaccination. CDR3 region: CASSYSTGYTEAFF. CDR3 coding DNA: TGTGCCAGCAGTTACTCCACAGGGTACACTGAAGCTTTCTTT.